A single sample is the source of the 6 T cell receptor beta chains below, sequenced in a study of Ad26.COV2.S vaccination and SARS-CoV-2 variants. The treatment here: roughly 18 received Ad26.COV2.S at low or high dose, single or two shots; about 5 received placebo; per-sample allocation not given. Sampling happened 63 days after the first vaccine or placebo injection. Measured with immunoSEQ multiplex PCR; TCRdb has only the in-frame clones, and not every one. The sample holds around 380,000 clones, 70% to 90% seen once. The starting material was peripheral blood, obtained in a trial of Ad26.COV2.S vaccine versus placebo. These receptors were taken from a person between 18 and 59 years old who received the Ad26.COV2.S COVID-19 vaccine or a placebo.

The chain recombines TRBV4-3 with TRBJ1-6, with a tentative D call TRBD1 (5 bases). The CDR3 consists of 16 residues. Germline CDR1 LGHNA, CDR2 YSLEER. V lost 1 base to trimming and J lost 1 base, with 8 bases between them. CDR3 bases: TGCGCCAGCAGCCAAGGCAGGGAGTCCTATAATTCACCCCTCCACTTT. Its translation is CASSQGRESYNSPLHF.

This clone was seen only a few times. The rearrangement uses TRBV5-1 and TRBJ2-7; D may be TRBD2 (5 bases). The CDR3 has 14 residues. Trimming stripped 1 base from V and 2 bases from J, with 10 bases between. CDR1 and CDR2 (germline): SGHRS, YFSETQ. CDR3 coding DNA: TGCGCCAGCAGCTTGAGCGGAGGACCCTACGAGCAGTACTTC. As protein: CASSLSGGPYEQYF.

The table lists this clone with a count of one. V is TRBV6-6 and J is TRBJ1-1; the D gene is possibly TRBD1 (5 bases). Germline V gives CDR1 MNHNY, CDR2 SVGAGI (reference sequence). Trimming stripped 0 bases from V and 4 bases from J, with 6 bases between. The CDR3 loop spans 13 amino acids. CDR3 residues: CASSYSGGTEAFF. In nucleotides, the CDR3 is TGTGCCAGCAGTTACTCGGGGGGCACTGAAGCTTTCTTT.

The chain couples TRBV5-4 to TRBJ1-2; no clear D gene. There are 12 residues in the CDR3. V lost 0 bases, J lost 1 base, and 1 base lay in between. The germline CDR1 and CDR2 sequences are SGHNT and YYREEE (reference sequence). CDR3 residues: CASSLDNYGYTF. In DNA form, the CDR3 reads TGTGCCAGCAGCTTGGATAACTATGGCTACACCTTC.

V gene TRBV12-3 or TRBV12-4 combines with J gene TRBJ1-2; D is ambiguous. The length of the CDR3 is 13 residues. Trimming took 0 bases from V and 6 from J, leaving 8 bases between them. CDR3 amino acids: CASSLAALDGYTF. The CDR3 region has the DNA TGTGCCAGCAGTTTAGCGGCTTTAGATGGCTACACCTTC.

The rearrangement links TRBV6-5 to TRBJ2-7; a possible D gene is TRBD1 (5 bases). CDR1 and CDR2 (germline): MNHEY, SVGAGI. V lost 0 bases and J lost 3, with 12 bases in between. This CDR3 spans 15 amino acids. The CDR3 coding sequence is TGTGCCAGCAGTTACTCGGATAAGGGGCTCTACGAGCAGTACTTC. Encoded protein: CASSYSDKGLYEQYF.